The present T cell receptor beta chain was sequenced within a study of shared clonotypes between healthy human individuals. Study-level information: Donor ages ranged 18 to 49 years: two women, a few men.

Study-wide points: Expectations were that clonotype sharing among donors would be affected by sequencing depth.

The length of the CDR3 is 19 residues. The germline V gene encodes CDR1 MDHEN and CDR2 SYDVKM. After removal of 8 bases from V and 4 bases from J, the junction contained 20 bases not matched to a gene. In the source study's methods: Filtering differed because ImmunoSEQ produced junction-only sequences that carried no quality scores. Sequencing used immunoSEQ multiplex PCR; TCRdb keeps in-frame clones, though not all of them. The DNA gave D and trimming, while V, J and clone size come from that table. Here the sample spans approximately 460,000 clones, roughly three quarters being singletons. The sample holds one count of this clone. Its antigen is not identified.

The V gene is TRBV28, the J gene TRBJ2-1; 10 nucleotides line up with TRBD2. The sequencing sample was made of PBMCs. This receptor was identified in a middle-aged woman in good health. Some clones in this sample may be carry-over from other donors' samples. CDR3 amino acids: CASPSSTALAGAKYNEQFF. In nucleotides, the CDR3 is TGTGCCAGCCCCAGCTCAACGGCCCTAGCGGGAGCGAAGTACAATGAGCAGTTCTTC.